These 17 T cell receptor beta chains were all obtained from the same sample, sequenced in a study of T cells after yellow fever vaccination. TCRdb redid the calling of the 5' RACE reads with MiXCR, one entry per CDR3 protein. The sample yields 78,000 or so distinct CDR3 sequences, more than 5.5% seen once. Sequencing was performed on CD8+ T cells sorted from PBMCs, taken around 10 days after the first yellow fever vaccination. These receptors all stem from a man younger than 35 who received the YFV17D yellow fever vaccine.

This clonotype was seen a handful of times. The CDR3 coding sequence is TGTGCCAGCAGCTCCGGGACCTACCCGTCTGGGGCCAACGTCCTGACTTTC. It encodes CASSSGTYPSGANVLTF. V is TRBV7-6 and J is TRBJ2-6; D assignment may be TRBD1 or TRBD2 (5 bases each). Germline values: CDR1 SGHVS, CDR2 FNYEAQ. V lost 4 bases, J lost 1 base, and 14 bases lay in between. The CDR3 has 17 amino acids.

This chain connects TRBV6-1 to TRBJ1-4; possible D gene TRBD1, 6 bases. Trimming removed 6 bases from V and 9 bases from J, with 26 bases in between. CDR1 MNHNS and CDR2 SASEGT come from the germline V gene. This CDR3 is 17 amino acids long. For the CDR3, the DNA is TGTGCCAGCAGGGGGGCCAAGTTGGCAGCAGACTCTCAAAAACTGTTTTTT. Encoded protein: CASRGAKLAADSQKLFF.

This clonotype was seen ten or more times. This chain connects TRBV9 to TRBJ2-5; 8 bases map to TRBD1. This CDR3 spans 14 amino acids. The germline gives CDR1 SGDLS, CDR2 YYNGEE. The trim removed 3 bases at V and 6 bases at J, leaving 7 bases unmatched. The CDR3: CASSGTGNPKTQYF. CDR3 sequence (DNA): TGTGCCAGCAGCGGGACAGGGAATCCTAAGACCCAGTACTTC.

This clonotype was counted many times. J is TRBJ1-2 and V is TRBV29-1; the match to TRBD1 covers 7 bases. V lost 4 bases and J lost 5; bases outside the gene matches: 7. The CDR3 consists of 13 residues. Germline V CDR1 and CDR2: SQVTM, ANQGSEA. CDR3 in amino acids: CSVGGGASYGYTF. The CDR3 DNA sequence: TGCAGCGTTGGAGGGGGCGCGAGTTATGGCTACACCTTC.

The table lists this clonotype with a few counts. CDR3 in DNA: TGTGCCAGCAGTTTATCGTCAGGGGAGACCTACGAGCAGTACTTC. Translated: CASSLSSGETYEQYF. The V and J genes are TRBV27 and TRBJ2-7; D might be TRBD1 (6 bases). V shed 0 bases and J shed 2 bases, with 11 bases lying between them. CDR3 length: 15 amino acids. The germline V gene has CDR1 MNHEY and CDR2 SMNVEV (reference sequence).

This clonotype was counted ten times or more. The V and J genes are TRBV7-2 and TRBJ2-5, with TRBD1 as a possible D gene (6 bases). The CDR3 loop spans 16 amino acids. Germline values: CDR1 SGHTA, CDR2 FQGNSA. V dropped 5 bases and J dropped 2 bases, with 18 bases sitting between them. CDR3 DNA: TGTGCCAGCAGCCTTCCCCGGGACACTATACAAGAGACCCAGTACTTC. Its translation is CASSLPRDTIQETQYF.

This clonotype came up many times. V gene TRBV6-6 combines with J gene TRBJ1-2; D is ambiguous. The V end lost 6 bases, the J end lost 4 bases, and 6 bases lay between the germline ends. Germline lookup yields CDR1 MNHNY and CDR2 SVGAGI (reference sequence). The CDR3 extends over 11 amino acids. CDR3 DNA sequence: TGTGCCAGCAGCCCTCCCTATGGCTACACCTTC. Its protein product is CASSPPYGYTF.

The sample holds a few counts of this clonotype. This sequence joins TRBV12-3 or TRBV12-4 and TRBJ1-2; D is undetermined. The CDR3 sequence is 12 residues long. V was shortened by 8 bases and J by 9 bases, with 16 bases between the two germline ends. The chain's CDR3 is CASPGSFDRYTF. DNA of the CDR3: TGTGCCAGCCCTGGGAGTTTTGATCGCTACACCTTC.

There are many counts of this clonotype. The DNA for the CDR3 is TGCGCCAGCAGCTTGGTTCCCGAGTGGAATCAGCCCCAGCATTTT. It encodes CASSLVPEWNQPQHF. The chain couples TRBV5-1 to TRBJ1-5; no definite D call. The germline gives CDR1 SGHRS, CDR2 YFSETQ. This CDR3 is 15 amino acids long. The ends were cut back, 0 bases at V and 4 bases at J, with 11 bases in the middle. Full variable domain (rest looked up from reference TRBV5-1 and TRBJ1-5): KAGVTQTPRYLIKTRGQQVTLSCSPISGHRSVSWYQQTPGQGLQFLFEYFSETQRNKGNFPGRFSGRQFSNSRSEMNVSTLELGDSALYLCASSLVPEWNQPQHFGDGTRLSIL.

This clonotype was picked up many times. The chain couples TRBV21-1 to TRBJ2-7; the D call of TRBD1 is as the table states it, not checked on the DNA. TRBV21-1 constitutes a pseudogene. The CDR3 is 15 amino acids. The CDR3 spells CASRKRGRQFYEQYF. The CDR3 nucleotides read TGTGCCAGCAGGAAGAGGGGCAGGCAATTCTACGAGCAGTACTTC.

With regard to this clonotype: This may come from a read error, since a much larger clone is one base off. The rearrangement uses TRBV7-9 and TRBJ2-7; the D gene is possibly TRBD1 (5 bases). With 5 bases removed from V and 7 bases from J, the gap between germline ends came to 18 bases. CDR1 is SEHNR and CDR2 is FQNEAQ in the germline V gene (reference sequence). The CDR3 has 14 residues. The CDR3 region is CASSLILRGSEQYF. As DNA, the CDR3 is TGTGCCAGCAGCCTGATCCTAAGGGGTAGTGAGCAGTACTTC.

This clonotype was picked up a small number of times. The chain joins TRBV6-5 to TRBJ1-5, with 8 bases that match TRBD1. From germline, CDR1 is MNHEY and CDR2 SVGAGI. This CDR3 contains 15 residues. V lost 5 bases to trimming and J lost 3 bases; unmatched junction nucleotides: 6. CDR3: CASSQTGDDNQPQHF. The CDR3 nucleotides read TGTGCCAGCAGTCAGACAGGGGATGACAATCAGCCCCAGCATTTT.

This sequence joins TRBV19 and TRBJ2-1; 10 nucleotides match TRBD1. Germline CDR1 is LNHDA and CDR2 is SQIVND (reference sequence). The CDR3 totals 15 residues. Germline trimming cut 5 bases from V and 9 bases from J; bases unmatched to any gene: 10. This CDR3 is CASSQGGTGESEQFF. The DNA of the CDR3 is TGTGCCAGTAGTCAGGGCGGGACAGGGGAGAGTGAGCAGTTCTTC. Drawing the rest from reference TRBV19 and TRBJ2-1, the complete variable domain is DGGITQSPKYLFRKEGQNVTLSCEQNLNHDAMYWYRQDPGQGLRLIYYSQIVNDFQKGDIAEGYSVSREKKESFPLTVTSAQKNPTAFYLCASSQGGTGESEQFFGPGTRLTVL.

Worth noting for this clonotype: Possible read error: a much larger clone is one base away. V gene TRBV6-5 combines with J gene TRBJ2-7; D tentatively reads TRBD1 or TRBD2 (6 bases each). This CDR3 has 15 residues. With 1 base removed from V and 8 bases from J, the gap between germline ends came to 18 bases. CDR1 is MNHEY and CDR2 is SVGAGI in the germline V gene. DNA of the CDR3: TGTGCCAGCAGTTACTTCCCGGGACGGGGGCTCAAGCAGTACTTC. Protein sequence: CASSYFPGRGLKQYF.

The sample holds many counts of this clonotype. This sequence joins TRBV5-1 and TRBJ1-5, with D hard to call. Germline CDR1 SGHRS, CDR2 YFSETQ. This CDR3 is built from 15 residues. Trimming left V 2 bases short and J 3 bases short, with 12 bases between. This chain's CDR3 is CASSFVPIVNQPQHF. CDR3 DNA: TGCGCCAGCAGCTTTGTCCCGATCGTCAATCAGCCCCAGCATTTT. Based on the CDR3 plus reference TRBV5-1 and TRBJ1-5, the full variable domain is KAGVTQTPRYLIKTRGQQVTLSCSPISGHRSVSWYQQTPGQGLQFLFEYFSETQRNKGNFPGRFSGRQFSNSRSEMNVSTLELGDSALYLCASSFVPIVNQPQHFGDGTRLSIL.

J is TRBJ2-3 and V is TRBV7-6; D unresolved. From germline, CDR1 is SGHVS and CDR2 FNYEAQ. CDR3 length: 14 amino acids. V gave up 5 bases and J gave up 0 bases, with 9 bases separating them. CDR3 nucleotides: TGTGCCAGCAGCCCCCCAGCTAGCACAGATACGCAGTATTTT. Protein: CASSPPASTDTQYF.

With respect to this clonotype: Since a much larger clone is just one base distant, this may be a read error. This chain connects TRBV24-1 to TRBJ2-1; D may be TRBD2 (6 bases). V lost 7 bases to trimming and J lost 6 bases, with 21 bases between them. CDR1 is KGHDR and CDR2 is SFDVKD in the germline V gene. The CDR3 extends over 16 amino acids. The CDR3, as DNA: TGTGCCACCAGCTCGAACCGGGAGAGGGGACTCAATGAGCAGTTCTTC. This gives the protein CATSSNRERGLNEQFF.